These 26 T cell receptor beta chains came from one sample sequenced in a study of human T cells and chemical hapten exposure. TCRdb reanalysed the RACE reads using MiXCR and keeps one entry per CDR3 protein. Here the sample spans about 180,000 distinct CDR3 sequences, roughly 30% being singletons. Sample time point: pre-sensitization, week 0. Treatment specified: therapeutic diphenylcyclopropenone sensitization with weekly scalp DPC. The source was whole blood, collected in connection with sensitization to the hapten diphenylcyclopropenone (DPC). These receptors came from a woman aged 25-40 years with alopecia areata. Some clones in this sample may be carry-over from other donors' samples.

This clonotype was seen only once. The CDR3 DNA reads as TGTGCCAGCAGCTTAGGGAGGTCCGGTTCATTTGGCTACACCTTC. This sequence encodes CASSLGRSGSFGYTF. The rearrangement joins TRBV7-9 to TRBJ1-2, with D uncertain. The CDR3 runs 15 residues. Trimming pared 1 base from V and 7 bases from J, leaving 16 bases between. Germline loops: CDR1 SEHNR, CDR2 FQNEAQ (reference sequence).

Here the CDR3 DNA reads TGCAGCGTTGTGCCGTATGGACGGGAGTACCAAGAGACCCAGTACTTC. As protein: CSVVPYGREYQETQYF. The V call is TRBV29-1, the J call TRBJ2-5, with D maybe TRBD2 (6 bases). V lost 4 bases, J lost 0 bases, and 18 bases lay in between. Germline-derived CDR1 and CDR2 are SQVTM and ANQGSEA. The CDR3 contains 16 residues. Supplemented by reference TRBV29-1 and TRBJ2-5, the full variable domain reads SAVISQKPSRDICQRGTSLTIQCQVDSQVTMMFWYRQQPGQSLTLIATANQGSEATYESGFVIDKFPISRPNLTFSTLTVSNMSPEDSSIYLCSVVPYGREYQETQYFGPGTRLLVL.

J is TRBJ2-4 and V is TRBV28; a weak D match, TRBD1 (5 bases). Germline CDR1 reads MDHEN; CDR2 reads SYDVKM. The V and J ends lost 5 bases and 0 bases respectively, with 11 bases between them. This CDR3 contains 15 residues. The CDR3 protein is CASSPSTGAKNIQYF. The CDR3, as DNA: TGTGCCAGCAGTCCGTCCACAGGAGCCAAAAACATTCAGTACTTC.

The chain is built from TRBV10-3 and TRBJ2-1; 10 bases agree with TRBD2. V lost 10 bases, J lost 5 bases, and 11 bases stayed unmatched. CDR3 length: 15 residues. Germline V gene sequence: CDR1 ENHRY, CDR2 SYGVKD. The DNA for the CDR3 is TGTGCCACCCTAAATAAGCGGGAGGGAAACAATGAGCAGTTCTTC. Translated: CATLNKREGNNEQFF.

Written as DNA, the CDR3 is TGTGCCAGCAGCCAAGGGGGAGTTGGCACCGGGGAGCTGTTTTTT. It yields the protein CASSQGGVGTGELFF. The chain joins TRBV3-1 to TRBJ2-2, with D perhaps matching TRBD2 (5 bases). Germline CDR1 LGHDT, CDR2 YNNKEL (reference sequence). The CDR3 covers 15 residues. Trimming left V 1 base short and J 4 bases short, with 10 bases between.

A few counts support this clonotype. The rearrangement joins TRBV28 to TRBJ2-7, with 7 positions matching TRBD1. The trim removed 5 bases at V and 2 bases at J, leaving 6 bases unmatched. This CDR3 contains 14 residues. CDR1 is MDHEN, CDR2 SYDVKM, per germline. The CDR3 protein is CASSRDSVAYEQYF. CDR3 bases: TGTGCCAGCAGTCGGGACAGTGTTGCCTACGAGCAGTACTTC.

This rearrangement joins TRBV29-1 to TRBJ1-2; D not resolved. Deletions cut 3 bases from V and 6 bases from J, with 14 bases between. The CDR3 runs 13 residues. Germline V gene sequence: CDR1 SQVTM, CDR2 ANQGSEA. CDR3 sequence (DNA): TGCAGCGTTGACACGGAACGGCTGGATGGCTACACCTTC. Protein product: CSVDTERLDGYTF.

This clonotype has just a few counts. J is TRBJ2-1 and V is TRBV10-3; D unclear. There are 12 residues in the CDR3. V lost 10 bases to trimming and J lost 4 bases, with 11 bases between them. Germline loops: CDR1 ENHRY, CDR2 SYGVKD. The CDR3 nucleotides are TGTGCCACGTACTCCAGTTACAATGAGCAGTTCTTC. This codes for CATYSSYNEQFF.

This clonotype was seen more than once but under ten times. The V call is TRBV9, the J call TRBJ2-5; 13 nucleotides align to TRBD2. The CDR3 consists of 16 residues. CDR1 and CDR2 (germline): SGDLS, YYNGEE. After removal of 0 bases from V and 5 bases from J, the junction contained 4 bases not matched to a gene. For the CDR3, the DNA is TGTGCCAGCAGCGTAGGACTAGCGGGAGGACGGGAGACCCAGTACTTC. The encoded protein is CASSVGLAGGRETQYF. The whole variable domain, filled in from reference TRBV9 and TRBJ2-5, reads DSGVTQTPKHLITATGQRVTLRCSPRSGDLSVYWYQQSLDQGLQFLIQYYNGEERAKGNILERFSAQQFPDLHSELNLSSLELGDSALYFCASSVGLAGGRETQYFGPGTRLLVL.

This sequence joins TRBV5-1 and TRBJ2-1, with TRBD1 identical over 7 bases. V dropped 3 bases and J dropped 5; count of bases not matched to a gene: 8. Per germline, CDR1 SGHRS and CDR2 YFSETQ. The CDR3 has 15 residues. CDR3 amino acids: CASSSTGAQHNEQFF. In DNA form, the CDR3 reads TGCGCCAGCAGCTCCACAGGGGCACAACACAATGAGCAGTTCTTC.

The rearrangement joins TRBV29-1 to TRBJ2-5, with D tentatively TRBD2 (6 bases). V dropped 8 bases and J dropped 5 bases, with 15 bases sitting between them. Germline CDR1 and CDR2: SQVTM and ANQGSEA. The CDR3 has 12 amino acids. Here the CDR3 DNA reads TGCAGCTCAGCCCTGGGGGGTGAGACCCAGTACTTC. As protein: CSSALGGETQYF.

The CDR3 region is CASSSTGDAYEQYF. As DNA, the CDR3 is TGTGCCAGCAGCTCTACGGGGGACGCCTACGAGCAGTACTTC. The chain uses TRBV28 and TRBJ2-7; possibly TRBD2 for D (6 bases). This CDR3 region has 14 residues. In germline, CDR1 is MDHEN, CDR2 SYDVKM. Trimming shortened V by 6 bases and J by 2 bases, and 14 bases separated the two germline ends.

The chain employs TRBV18 and TRBJ1-1; D is unclear. The CDR3 is 17 amino acids. V was shortened by 0 bases and J by 4 bases, with 18 bases between the two germline ends. Germline V gives CDR1 KGHSH, CDR2 LQKENI. CDR3 sequence reads: CASSPPYSAARSTEAFF. As DNA, the CDR3 is TGTGCCAGCTCACCACCGTATTCTGCGGCTAGGAGCACTGAAGCTTTCTTT.

The V call is TRBV20-1, the J call TRBJ2-7; D possibly corresponds to TRBD2 (6 bases). Germline V gene lookup returns CDR1 DFQATT and CDR2 SNEGSKA (reference sequence). The CDR3 runs to 14 residues. V lost 6 bases and J 1 base, leaving 16 bases between the germline ends. CDR3 nucleotides: TGCAGTGCCCCCCGAGGCGGGAATTCCTACGAGCAGTACTTC. Its translation is CSAPRGGNSYEQYF.

This clonotype was detected many times. The chain recombines TRBV28 with TRBJ2-6; D gene ambiguous. CDR3 size: 14 residues. Trimming shortened V by 7 bases and J by 6 bases, and 13 bases separated the two germline ends. From germline, CDR1 is MDHEN and CDR2 SYDVKM. The chain's CDR3 is CASNPRVVANVLTF. The DNA of the CDR3 is TGTGCCAGCAACCCGAGAGTTGTGGCCAACGTCCTGACTTTC. The full variable domain, in which reference TRBV28 and TRBJ2-6 provide the parts outside the CDR3, is DVKVTQSSRYLVKRTGEKVFLECVQDMDHENMFWYRQDPGLGLRLIYFSYDVKMKEKGDIPEGYSVSREKKERFSLILESASTNQTSMYLCASNPRVVANVLTFGAGSRLTVL.

The chain carries TRBV29-1 and TRBJ2-1, with TRBD2 matching 8 bases. The ends lost 7 bases at V and 3 bases at J; junction bases unmatched: 8. Germline CDR1 reads SQVTM; CDR2 reads ANQGSEA. This CDR3 is built from 14 residues. This chain's CDR3 is CSANLLAVYNEQFF. The CDR3, as DNA: TGCAGCGCTAACCTACTAGCGGTCTACAATGAGCAGTTCTTC.

This clonotype was found a few times. The chain employs TRBV5-1 and TRBJ1-1; the D gene is possibly TRBD1 (5 bases). V gave up 4 bases and J gave up 1 base, with 8 bases separating them. CDR1 SGHRS and CDR2 YFSETQ come from the germline V gene. The CDR3 totals 13 residues. The CDR3 nucleotides are TGCGCCAGCAGCGTGACAGCGAACACTGAAGCTTTCTTT. As protein: CASSVTANTEAFF.

This clonotype was seen a handful of times. The rearrangement uses TRBV29-1 and TRBJ2-7; TRBD2 aligns across 14 bases. Germline V lookup: CDR1 SQVTM, CDR2 ANQGSEA. The CDR3 is made up of 14 amino acids. Trimming took 6 bases from V and 4 from J; bases not matched to a gene: 5. The CDR3 DNA follows: TGCAGCGTGGCAGGGACTAGCGGGAGTTACGAGCAGTACTTC. As protein: CSVAGTSGSYEQYF.

This clonotype was observed a few times. The chain has TRBV11-2 and TRBJ1-1; the D is unclear. Germline V CDR1 and CDR2: SGHAT, FQNNGV. The V end lost 4 bases, the J end lost 11 bases, and 14 bases lay between the germline ends. This CDR3 comprises 12 residues. The CDR3 spells CASSYPGGMAFF. The CDR3 nucleotides read TGTGCCAGCAGCTACCCTGGTGGGATGGCTTTCTTT.

V gene TRBV15 combines with J gene TRBJ2-4; TRBD1 is a possible D gene (6 bases). In germline, CDR1 is LNHNV, CDR2 YYDKDF (reference sequence). This CDR3 comprises 15 residues. V gave up 4 bases and J gave up 4 bases, with 14 bases separating them. The CDR3 sequence: CATSNDRDMKNIQYF. CDR3 sequence (DNA): TGTGCCACCAGCAACGACCGGGACATGAAAAACATTCAGTACTTC. Combining the CDR3 with reference TRBV15 and TRBJ2-4 gives the whole variable domain DAMVIQNPRYQVTQFGKPVTLSCSQTLNHNVMYWYQQKSSQAPKLLFHYYDKDFNNEADTPDNFQSRRPNTSFCFLDIRSPGLGDTAMYLCATSNDRDMKNIQYFGAGTRLSVL.

This clonotype was counted a few times. CDR3 nucleotide sequence: TGTGCCAGCAACGGACAGCCTGGGGATACGCAGTATTTT. Its protein is CASNGQPGDTQYF. J is TRBJ2-3 and V is TRBV9, with D possibly TRBD1 on 6 matching bases. Germline-derived CDR1 and CDR2 are SGDLS and YYNGEE. The germline V and J ends were trimmed by 6 bases and 6 bases, with 14 bases remaining between them. This CDR3 has 13 amino acids.

This chain uses TRBV4-2 with TRBJ2-7; TRBD2 matches 7 bases. CDR3 length: 13 amino acids. V dropped 2 bases and J dropped 9; count of bases not matched to a gene: 7. Germline V gene data show CDR1 as LGHNA and CDR2 as YNFKEQ. The CDR3 sequence is CASSQSGEGMQYF. Here the CDR3 DNA reads TGTGCCAGCAGCCAATCCGGGGAGGGAATGCAGTACTTC.

The DNA of the CDR3 is TGTGCCACCACAGGGAGGCCATACAATGAGCAGTTCTTC. This encodes CATTGRPYNEQFF. This chain uses TRBV6-2 or TRBV6-3 with TRBJ2-1; D is perhaps TRBD1 or TRBD2 (6 bases each). V lost 10 bases and J lost 4, with 14 bases in between. Germline CDR1 reads MNHEY; CDR2 reads SVGEGT. This CDR3 region has 13 residues.

The gene calls are TRBV2 and TRBJ1-2; no reliable D call. Germline V gene lookup returns CDR1 SNHLY and CDR2 FYNNEI. This CDR3 has 11 residues. The V and J ends lost 9 bases and 4 bases respectively, with 9 bases between them. The CDR3 sequence: CASNRGYGYTF. CDR3 bases: TGTGCCAGTAATCGGGGCTATGGCTACACCTTC.

This chain uses TRBV29-1 with TRBJ2-7, with TRBD1 identical over 10 bases. The length of the CDR3 is 15 residues. Germline-derived CDR1 and CDR2 are SQVTM and ANQGSEA. V was clipped by 2 bases and J by 6 bases; unmatched bases: 10. Written as DNA, the CDR3 is TGCAGCGTTGAAAGTGGACAGGGGGTCACGGGCGAGCAGTACTTC. Its protein product is CSVESGQGVTGEQYF.

The chain carries TRBV20-1 and TRBJ1-2, with D tentatively TRBD1 (5 bases). CDR1 is DFQATT, CDR2 SNEGSKA, per germline (reference sequence). Trimming removed 4 bases from V and 7 bases from J, with 16 bases in between. The CDR3 spans 13 residues. The DNA of the CDR3 is TGCAGTGCTAAAATAGACAGTGCCCTTGGCTACACCTTC. Translated, it gives CSAKIDSALGYTF.